Below are 22 T cell receptor beta chains sequenced from a single sample in a study of blood T cell repertoires in COVID-19. Profiled with immunoSEQ multiplex PCR; TCRdb holds only in-frame clones, not every one. This sample has over 200,000 clones, with about four fifths found just once. Sequencing input: peripheral blood. These receptors came from a woman in her 50s with acute or convalescent COVID-19.

About this clone: A much more abundant neighbour one base away suggests this may be a read error. The rearrangement links TRBV19 to TRBJ2-1; the D is unclear. The CDR3 length is 11 residues. The V gene's germline CDR1 is LNHDA and CDR2 SQIVND (reference sequence). V was trimmed by 6 bases and J by 2 bases, leaving 2 bases between them. In DNA form, the CDR3 reads TGTGCCAGTAGCACCTACAATGAGCAGTTCTTC. Its protein is CASSTYNEQFF.

V and J are TRBV19 and TRBJ1-5; D not resolved. The germline gives CDR1 LNHDA, CDR2 SQIVND (reference sequence). This CDR3 comprises 16 residues. Trimming left V 2 bases short and J 1 base short, with 12 bases between. This CDR3 is CASSISGRGSNQPQHF. The DNA for the CDR3 is TGTGCCAGTAGTATAAGTGGAAGAGGGAGCAATCAGCCCCAGCATTTT.

The rearrangement joins TRBV30 to TRBJ2-7; a possible D gene is TRBD2 (5 bases). The germline V gene encodes CDR1 GTSNPN and CDR2 SVGIG (reference sequence). The CDR3 loop spans 15 amino acids. The ends were cut back, 2 bases at V and 5 bases at J, with 19 bases in the middle. Here the CDR3 reads CAWSTTRTPYHEQYF. The CDR3 region has the DNA TGTGCCTGGAGTACTACTAGAACTCCCTACCACGAGCAGTACTTC.

Only one count was recorded for this clone. The CDR3 bases are TGTGCCAGCAGTGAGGGGCAGGGAAAATCCTACGAGCAGTACTTC. Protein: CASSEGQGKSYEQYF. This chain uses TRBV2 with TRBJ2-7; maybe TRBD1 (5 bases). The CDR3 loop spans 15 amino acids. V was trimmed by 3 bases and J by 1 base, leaving 13 bases between them. Per the germline V gene, CDR1 is SNHLY and CDR2 is FYNNEI.

This chain uses TRBV30 with TRBJ1-2; D might be TRBD1 (6 bases). Looked up from germline, CDR1 is GTSNPN and CDR2 is SVGIG (reference sequence). V lost 3 bases, J lost 6 bases, and 17 bases lay in between. The CDR3 runs 14 residues. The CDR3 protein is CAWSVTTGPHGYTF. The CDR3 nucleotides read TGTGCCTGGAGCGTCACTACAGGGCCTCATGGCTACACCTTC. Together with reference TRBV30 and TRBJ1-2, the CDR3 gives the full variable domain: SQTIHQWPATLVQPVGSPLSLECTVEGTSNPNLYWYRQAAGRGLQLLFYSVGIGQISSEVPQNLSASRPQDRQFILSSKKLLLSDSGFYLCAWSVTTGPHGYTFGSGTRLTVV.

The rearrangement uses TRBV5-6 and TRBJ2-7, with 9 bases lining up with TRBD1. V shed 3 bases and J 6 bases; nucleotides not matched to a gene: 4. CDR1 and CDR2 from the germline V gene are SGHDT and YYEEEE. The CDR3 contains 13 residues. The CDR3 bases are TGTGCCAGCAGCTCCGGGACAGGGCGCGAGCAGTACTTC. This gives the protein CASSSGTGREQYF. Filled out from reference TRBV5-6 and TRBJ2-7, the complete variable domain reads DAGVTQSPTHLIKTRGQQVTLRCSPKSGHDTVSWYQQALGQGPQFIFQYYEEEERQRGNFPDRFSGHQFPNYSSELNVNALLLGDSALYLCASSSGTGREQYFGPGTRLTVT.

This rearrangement joins TRBV11-2 to TRBJ2-2; a weak D match, TRBD2 (6 bases). The CDR3 totals 14 residues. The V end was cut by 8 bases, the J end by 4 bases, with 14 bases between. Per the germline V gene, CDR1 is SGHAT and CDR2 is FQNNGV. As DNA, the CDR3 is TGTGCCAGCCGACTCCTGGGGGGCACCGGGGAGCTGTTTTTT. Translation: CASRLLGGTGELFF.

This chain connects TRBV2 to TRBJ1-2; TRBD1 matches 9 bases. CDR3 size: 15 residues. V was pared by 5 bases and J by 0 bases, with 4 bases of the junction left unmatched. Germline values: CDR1 SNHLY, CDR2 FYNNEI. CDR3 region: CASSWTGDPNYGYTF. Written as DNA, the CDR3 is TGTGCCAGCAGTTGGACAGGGGATCCTAACTATGGCTACACCTTC. Based on the CDR3 plus reference TRBV2 and TRBJ1-2, the full variable domain is EPEVTQTPSHQVTQMGQEVILRCVPISNHLYFYWYRQILGQKVEFLVSFYNNEISEKSEIFDDQFSVERPDGSNFTLKIRSTKLEDSAMYFCASSWTGDPNYGYTFGSGTRLTVV.

The chain combines TRBV19 with TRBJ1-1; the D gene is possibly TRBD1 (6 bases). Germline values: CDR1 LNHDA, CDR2 SQIVND (reference sequence). Trimming took 8 bases from V and 0 from J, leaving 16 bases between them. The CDR3 is 15 amino acids. The CDR3, as DNA: TGTGCCAGTCAGAGGGGGGGGTCGGTGAACACTGAAGCTTTCTTT. This encodes CASQRGGSVNTEAFF.

V is TRBV28 and J is TRBJ1-1; D uncertain. The germline V gene has CDR1 MDHEN and CDR2 SYDVKM. V was trimmed by 5 bases and J by 3 bases, leaving 7 bases between them. CDR3 length: 12 amino acids. The CDR3 DNA follows: TGTGCCAGCAGTCTATCTCACACTGAAGCTTTCTTT. It translates to CASSLSHTEAFF.

This chain joins TRBV25-1 and TRBJ2-2; the D gene is possibly TRBD2 (6 bases). The CDR3 is 16 amino acids. V was pared by 1 base and J by 2 bases, with 11 bases between. Germline assignment: CDR1 MGHDK and CDR2 SYGVNS. CDR3 amino acids: CASSESPGVNTGELFF. The CDR3 DNA reads TGTGCCAGCAGTGAATCACCGGGAGTCAACACCGGGGAGCTGTTTTTT.

V is TRBV28 and J is TRBJ1-4, with 7 bases that match TRBD1. The length of the CDR3 is 14 residues. With V trimmed by 6 bases and J by 2 bases, 3 bases remained unmatched. Per the germline V gene, CDR1 is MDHEN and CDR2 is SYDVKM. CDR3 region: CASSKTGTNEKLFF. The CDR3 DNA reads as TGTGCCAGCAGCAAGACAGGGACTAATGAAAAACTGTTTTTT.

This clone showed up just a few times. This chain uses TRBV30 with TRBJ1-1, with D perhaps matching TRBD1 (5 bases). From germline, CDR1 is GTSNPN and CDR2 SVGIG (reference sequence). V lost 0 bases and J lost 4, with 12 bases in between. The CDR3 is 14 residues long. CDR3 in amino acids: CAWSVPGGSTEAFF. CDR3 nucleotide sequence: TGTGCCTGGAGTGTACCGGGGGGAAGCACTGAAGCTTTCTTT.

This chain joins TRBV10-3 and TRBJ2-1; 7 bases are a match to TRBD1. With V trimmed by 2 bases and J by 7 bases, 8 bases remained unmatched. CDR1 and CDR2 (germline): ENHRY, SYGVKD. This CDR3 has 15 amino acids. The CDR3 sequence: CAISETTTGVNEQFF. For the CDR3, the DNA is TGTGCCATCAGTGAGACAACAACAGGGGTGAATGAGCAGTTCTTC.

The chain couples TRBV5-6 to TRBJ2-7, with a tentative D call TRBD1 (6 bases). CDR3 length: 15 residues. Germline CDR1 and CDR2: SGHDT and YYEEEE. Trimming stripped 2 bases from V and 0 bases from J, with 12 bases between. The CDR3 bases are TGTGCCAGCAGCTTTCCCCCAGGGGACTCCTACGAGCAGTACTTC. Residues: CASSFPPGDSYEQYF.

The V call is TRBV4-1, the J call TRBJ1-5; possibly TRBD1 for D (5 bases). Between the trimmed V and J ends, which lost 3 bases and 4 bases, there was a span of 10 bases. The CDR3 contains 14 residues. Germline loops: CDR1 MGHRA, CDR2 YSYEKL. The CDR3 loop reads CASSQETVNQPQHF. CDR3 nucleotide sequence: TGCGCCAGCAGCCAGGAGACAGTTAATCAGCCCCAGCATTTT.

With respect to this clone: Other DNA variants within this sample encode the same CDR3. The chain's CDR3 is CASSLEGTSARNEQFF. DNA for the CDR3: TGTGCCAGCAGCTTAGAAGGGACTAGCGCAAGGAATGAGCAGTTCTTC. The rearrangement uses TRBV11-2 and TRBJ2-1; 10 bases agree with TRBD2. The CDR3 is 16 amino acids. Trimming took 0 bases from V and 7 from J; bases not matched to a gene: 6. CDR1 and CDR2 from the germline V gene are SGHAT and FQNNGV.

The genes are TRBV7-3 and TRBJ2-5; 7 bases match TRBD2. The CDR3 contains 15 residues. V dropped 5 bases and J dropped 2; count of bases not matched to a gene: 8. Germline CDR1 reads SGHTA; CDR2 reads FQGTGA. CDR3 protein: CASSPTLAAQETQYF. In DNA form, the CDR3 reads TGTGCCAGCAGCCCAACGCTAGCGGCACAAGAGACCCAGTACTTC.

The chain links TRBV6-5 to TRBJ2-1; 8 bases map to TRBD1. V trimming: 7 bases; J trimming: 6 bases; junction bases outside the gene matches: 5. Germline V gene sequence: CDR1 MNHEY, CDR2 SVGAGI. CDR3 size: 13 residues. Here the CDR3 DNA reads TGTGCCAGCATTACAGGGGGGTTCAATGAGCAGTTCTTC. As protein: CASITGGFNEQFF.

The chain is built from TRBV28 and TRBJ1-2; D remains unclear. V lost 7 bases and J 4 bases, leaving 16 bases between the germline ends. The CDR3 loop spans 14 amino acids. Per germline, CDR1 MDHEN and CDR2 SYDVKM. The CDR3 region has the DNA TGTGCCAGCACCTCCGACGAGGCGGTCTATGGCTACACCTTC. It is translated as CASTSDEAVYGYTF.

The V call is TRBV7-2, the J call TRBJ2-5; D might be TRBD2 (5 bases). The V end was cut by 5 bases, the J end by 0 bases, with 10 bases between. CDR1 and CDR2 from the germline V gene are SGHTA and FQGNSA. The CDR3 sequence is 14 residues long. Written as DNA, the CDR3 is TGTGCCAGCAGCCCTAGCCTGAACCAAGAGACCCAGTACTTC. Residues: CASSPSLNQETQYF.

This chain links TRBV27 with TRBJ2-6, with D perhaps TRBD1 (6 bases). CDR1 and CDR2 (germline): MNHEY, SMNVEV (reference sequence). The V end was cut by 3 bases, the J end by 2 bases, with 14 bases between. There are 17 residues in the CDR3. As DNA, the CDR3 is TGTGCCAGCAGTTTCCGGATTACAGGGACTGGGGCCAACGTCCTGACTTTC. Its protein is CASSFRITGTGANVLTF.